The present T cell receptor beta chain was sequenced within a study of glioma-infiltrating T cells. Germline V CDR1 and CDR2: ENHRY, SYGVKD. V lost 5 bases, J lost 4 bases, and 14 bases lay in between. The CDR3 runs to 14 residues. Findings of the study overall: Tissue and blood shared very few CDR3 sequences.

This clonotype was picked up many times. Its antigen is unknown. TCR alpha and beta CDR3 regions were amplified from RNA using iRepertoire nested multiplex PCR. From the multiplex PCR reads, TCRdb called clonotypes with MiXCR, one entry per CDR3 protein. The table includes some 93,000 distinct CDR3 sequences, 35% to 50% detected once. The sequence came from a human donor with low-grade glioma or glioblastoma, undergoing nonglioma brain surgery, or in good health (not recorded which). Source material: glioma tissue, nonneoplastic brain tissue, or PBMCs (not recorded which). The rearrangement joins TRBV10-3 to TRBJ1-1; tentatively, D is TRBD1 (5 bases). This CDR3 is CAISSSTGGTEAFF. CDR3 DNA sequence: TGTGCCATCAGTTCGTCAACAGGAGGCACTGAAGCTTTCTTT.